The TCR beta chain under discussion was sequenced for a study of T cell changes during pregnancy in multiple sclerosis. Libraries were prepared by immunoSEQ multiplex PCR; TCRdb keeps only in-frame clonotypes and omits some of them. The sample has 40,000 or so clones; less than 95% are singletons. The ends were cut back, 4 bases at V and 0 bases at J, with 17 bases in the middle. Germline CDR1 and CDR2: SGHKS and YYEKEE (reference sequence). This CDR3 region has 16 residues. This clone was counted only a few times. The specimen comprised CD8+ T cells from peripheral blood mononuclear cells, sampled in the first trimester of pregnancy. This TCR came from a female donor with multiple sclerosis, enrolled in a pregnancy study. This chain joins TRBV5-5 and TRBJ2-7; TRBD2 might be the D (5 bases). CDR3 DNA sequence: TGTGCCAGCAGCACCTTTCCCGAGGGAAGCTCCTACGAGCAGTACTTC. Its protein is CASSTFPEGSSYEQYF. Supplemented by reference TRBV5-5 and TRBJ2-7, the full variable domain reads DAGVTQSPTHLIKTRGQQVTLRCSPISGHKSVSWYQQVLGQGPQFIFQYYEKEERGRGNFPDRFSARQFPNYSSELNVNALLLGDSALYLCASSTFPEGSSYEQYFGPGTRLTVT.